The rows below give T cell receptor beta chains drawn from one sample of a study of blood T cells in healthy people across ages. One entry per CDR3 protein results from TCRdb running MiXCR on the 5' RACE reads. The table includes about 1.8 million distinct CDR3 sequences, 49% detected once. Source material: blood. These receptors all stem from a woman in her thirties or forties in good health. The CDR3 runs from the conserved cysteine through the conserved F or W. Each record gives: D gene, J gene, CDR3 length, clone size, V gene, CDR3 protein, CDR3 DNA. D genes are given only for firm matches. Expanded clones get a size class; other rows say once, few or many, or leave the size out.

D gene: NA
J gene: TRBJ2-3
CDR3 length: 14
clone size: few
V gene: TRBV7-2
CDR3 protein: CASAGTDGTDTQYF
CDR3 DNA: TGTGCCAGCGCGGGGACAGACGGCACAGATACGCAGTATTTT

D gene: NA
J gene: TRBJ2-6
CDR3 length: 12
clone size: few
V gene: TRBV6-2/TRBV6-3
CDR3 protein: CAIALLANVLTF
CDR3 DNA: TGTGCCATCGCCCTATTGGCCAACGTCCTGACTTTC

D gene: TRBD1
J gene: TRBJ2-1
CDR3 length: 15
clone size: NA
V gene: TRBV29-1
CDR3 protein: CSVEPPGTAYNEQFF
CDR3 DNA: TGCAGCGTTGAACCCCCCGGGACAGCCTACAATGAGCAGTTCTTC

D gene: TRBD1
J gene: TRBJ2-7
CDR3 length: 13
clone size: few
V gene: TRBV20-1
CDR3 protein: CSAIDRGHREQYF
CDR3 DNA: TGCAGTGCTATCGACAGGGGGCATCGCGAGCAGTACTTC

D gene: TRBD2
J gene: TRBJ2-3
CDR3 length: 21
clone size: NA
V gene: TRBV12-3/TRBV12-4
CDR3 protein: CASSFPTRPRLAGVITDTQYF
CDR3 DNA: TGTGCCAGCAGTTTCCCCACCCGTCCCAGACTAGCGGGGGTGATCACAGATACGCAGTATTTT

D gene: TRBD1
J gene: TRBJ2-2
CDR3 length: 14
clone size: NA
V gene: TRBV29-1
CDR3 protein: CSVRDRANTGEPFF
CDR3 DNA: TGCAGCGTGAGGGACAGGGCCAACACCGGGGAGCCGTTTTTT

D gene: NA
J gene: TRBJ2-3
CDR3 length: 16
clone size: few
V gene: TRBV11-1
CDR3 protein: CANTHDSRRSADTQYF
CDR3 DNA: TGTGCCAACACCCACGATAGTCGGCGTAGCGCAGATACGCAGTATTTT

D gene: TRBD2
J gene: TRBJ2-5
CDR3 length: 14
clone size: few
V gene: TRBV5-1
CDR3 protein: CASTMGGPQETQYF
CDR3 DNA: TGCGCCAGCACCATGGGAGGGCCCCAAGAGACCCAGTACTTC

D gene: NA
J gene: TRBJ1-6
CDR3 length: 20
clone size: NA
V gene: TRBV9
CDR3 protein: CASSTRILTSGASYNSPLHF
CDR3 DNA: TGTGCCAGCAGTACTAGGATCCTAACGTCCGGGGCGTCCTATAATTCACCCCTCCACTTT

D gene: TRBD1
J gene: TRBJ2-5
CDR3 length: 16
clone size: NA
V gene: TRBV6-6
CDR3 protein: CASSRSRDRASETQYF
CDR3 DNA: TGTGCCAGCAGTCGCTCCCGGGACAGGGCAAGCGAGACCCAGTACTTC

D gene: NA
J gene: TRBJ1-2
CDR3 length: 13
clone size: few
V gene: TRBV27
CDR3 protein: CASRTGGGGGYTF
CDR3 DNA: TGTGCCAGCAGGACCGGGGGGGGAGGTGGCTACACCTTC

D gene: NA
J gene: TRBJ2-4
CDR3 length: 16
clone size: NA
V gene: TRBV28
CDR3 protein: CASRLGPMGGENIQYF
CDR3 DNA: TGTGCCAGCAGATTAGGGCCCATGGGTGGCGAAAACATTCAGTACTTC

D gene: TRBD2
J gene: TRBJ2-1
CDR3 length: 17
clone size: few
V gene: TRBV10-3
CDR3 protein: CAISESGLADRYNEQFF
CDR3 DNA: TGTGCCATCAGTGAGAGCGGACTAGCCGACAGGTACAATGAGCAGTTCTTC

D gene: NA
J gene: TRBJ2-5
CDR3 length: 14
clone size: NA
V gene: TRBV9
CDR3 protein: CASAEAGYQETQYF
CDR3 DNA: TGTGCCAGCGCCGAGGCGGGGTACCAAGAGACCCAGTACTTC

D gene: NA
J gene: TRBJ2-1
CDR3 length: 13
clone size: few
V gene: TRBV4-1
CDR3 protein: CASRDQRRNEQFF
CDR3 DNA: TGCGCCAGCCGGGACCAACGGAGAAATGAGCAGTTCTTC

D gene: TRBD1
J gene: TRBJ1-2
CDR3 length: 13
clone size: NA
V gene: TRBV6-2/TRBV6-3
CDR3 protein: CASRLQGSNGYTF
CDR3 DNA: TGTGCCAGCCGCTTACAGGGGAGTAATGGCTACACCTTC

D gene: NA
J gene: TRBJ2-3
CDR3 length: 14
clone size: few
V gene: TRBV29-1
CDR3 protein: CSVEPHTDTDTQYF
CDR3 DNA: TGCAGCGTTGAACCCCATACCGACACAGATACGCAGTATTTT

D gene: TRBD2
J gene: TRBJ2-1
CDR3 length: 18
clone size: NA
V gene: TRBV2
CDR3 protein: CASTNPWSGGADYNEQFF
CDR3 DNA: TGTGCCAGCACCAACCCCTGGAGCGGGGGGGCAGACTACAATGAGCAGTTCTTC

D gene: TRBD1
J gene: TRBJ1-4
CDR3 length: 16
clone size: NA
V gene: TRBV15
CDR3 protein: CATSRGTVATNEKLFF
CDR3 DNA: TGTGCCACCAGCCGAGGGACAGTTGCAACTAATGAAAAACTGTTTTTT

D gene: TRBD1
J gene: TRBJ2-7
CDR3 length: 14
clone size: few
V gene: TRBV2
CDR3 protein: CASSERTGRHEQYF
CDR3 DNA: TGTGCCAGCAGTGAAAGGACAGGGAGGCACGAGCAGTACTTC

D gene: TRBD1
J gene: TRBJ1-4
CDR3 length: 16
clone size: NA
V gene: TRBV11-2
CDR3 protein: CASSLAGGPTNEKLFF
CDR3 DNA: TGTGCCAGCAGCTTAGCAGGGGGCCCCACTAATGAAAAACTGTTTTTT

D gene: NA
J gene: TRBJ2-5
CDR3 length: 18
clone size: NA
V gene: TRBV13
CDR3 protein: CASSLVTSKGLKQETQYF
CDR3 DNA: TGTGCCAGCAGCTTAGTTACGAGTAAGGGCCTTAAGCAAGAGACCCAGTACTTC

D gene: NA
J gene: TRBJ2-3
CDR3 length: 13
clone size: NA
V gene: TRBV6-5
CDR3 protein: CASSYSKQNTQYF
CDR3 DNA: TGTGCCAGCAGTTACTCGAAGCAGAATACGCAGTATTTT

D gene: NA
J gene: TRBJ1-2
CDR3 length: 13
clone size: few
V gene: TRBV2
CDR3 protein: CASSETTYPGYTF
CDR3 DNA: TGTGCCAGCAGTGAAACTACGTATCCGGGCTACACCTTC

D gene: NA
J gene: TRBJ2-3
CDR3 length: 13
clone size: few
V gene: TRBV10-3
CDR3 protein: CAIKNGPTDTQYF
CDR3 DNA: TGTGCCATCAAGAACGGGCCCACAGATACGCAGTATTTT

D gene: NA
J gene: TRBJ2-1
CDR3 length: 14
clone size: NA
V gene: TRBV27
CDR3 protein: CASRGKQGCNEQFF
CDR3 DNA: TGTGCCAGCAGGGGTAAACAGGGTTGCAATGAGCAGTTCTTC

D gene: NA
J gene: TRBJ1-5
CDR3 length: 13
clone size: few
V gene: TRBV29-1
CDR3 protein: CSVSAGVDQPQHF
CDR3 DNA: TGCAGCGTCTCAGCAGGGGTCGATCAGCCCCAGCATTTT

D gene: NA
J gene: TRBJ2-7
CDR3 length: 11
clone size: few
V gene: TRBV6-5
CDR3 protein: CASSNGREQYF
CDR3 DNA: TGTGCCAGCAGTAACGGTCGCGAGCAGTACTTC

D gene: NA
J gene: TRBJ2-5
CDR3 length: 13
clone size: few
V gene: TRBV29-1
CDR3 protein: CSVEVGGGKTQYF
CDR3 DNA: TGCAGCGTTGAAGTCGGGGGCGGGAAGACCCAGTACTTC

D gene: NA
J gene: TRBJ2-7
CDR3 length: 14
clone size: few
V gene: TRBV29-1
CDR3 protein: CSVEDKLGGSEQYF
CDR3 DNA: TGCAGCGTTGAAGATAAATTGGGGGGATCCGAGCAGTACTTC

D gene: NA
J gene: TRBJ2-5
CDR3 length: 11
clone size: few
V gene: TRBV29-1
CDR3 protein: CSGEDRKTQYF
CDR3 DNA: TGCAGCGGTGAAGATAGAAAGACCCAGTACTTC

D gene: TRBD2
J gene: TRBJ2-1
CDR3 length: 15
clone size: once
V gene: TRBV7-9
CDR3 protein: CASSLAGRGDNEQFF
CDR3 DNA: TGTGCCAGCAGCTTAGCGGGGAGGGGTGACAATGAGCAGTTCTTC

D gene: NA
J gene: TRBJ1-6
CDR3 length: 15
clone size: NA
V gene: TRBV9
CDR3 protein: CASSVATDRNSPLHF
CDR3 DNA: TGTGCCAGCAGCGTAGCGACAGACCGTAATTCACCCCTCCACTTT

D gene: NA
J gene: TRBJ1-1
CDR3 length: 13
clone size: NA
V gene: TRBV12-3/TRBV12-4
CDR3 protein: CASSRQQNTEAFF
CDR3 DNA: TGTGCCAGCAGTCGGCAGCAAAACACTGAAGCTTTCTTT

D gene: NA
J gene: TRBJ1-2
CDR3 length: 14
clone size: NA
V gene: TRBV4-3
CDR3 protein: CASGQDPQIYGYTF
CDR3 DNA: TGCGCCAGCGGCCAAGATCCCCAGATCTATGGCTACACCTTC

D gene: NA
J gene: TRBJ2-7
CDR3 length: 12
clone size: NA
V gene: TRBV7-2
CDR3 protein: CASSLRTSEQYF
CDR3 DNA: TGTGCCAGCAGCCTTCGGACCAGCGAGCAGTACTTC

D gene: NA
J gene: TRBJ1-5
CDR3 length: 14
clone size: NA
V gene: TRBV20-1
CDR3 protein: CSARDNGGGQPQHF
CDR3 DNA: TGCAGTGCTAGAGATAATGGCGGGGGCCAGCCCCAGCATTTT

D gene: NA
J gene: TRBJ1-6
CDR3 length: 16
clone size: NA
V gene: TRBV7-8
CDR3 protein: CASSLGYRGTNSPLHF
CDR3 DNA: TGTGCCAGCAGTTTAGGGTATAGGGGCACCAATTCACCCCTCCACTTT

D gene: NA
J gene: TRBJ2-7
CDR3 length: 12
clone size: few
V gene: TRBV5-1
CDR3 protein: CASSSPPTEQYF
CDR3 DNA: TGCGCCAGCAGCTCCCCTCCGACCGAGCAGTACTTC

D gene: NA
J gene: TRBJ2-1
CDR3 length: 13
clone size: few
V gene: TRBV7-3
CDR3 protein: CASSPQVGGEQFF
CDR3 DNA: TGTGCCAGCAGCCCACAGGTCGGGGGTGAGCAGTTCTTC

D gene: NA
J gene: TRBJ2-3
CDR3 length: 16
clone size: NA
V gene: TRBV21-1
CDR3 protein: CAGSKALKGATDTQYF
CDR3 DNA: TGTGCCGGCAGCAAAGCGCTCAAGGGGGCCACAGATACGCAGTATTTT

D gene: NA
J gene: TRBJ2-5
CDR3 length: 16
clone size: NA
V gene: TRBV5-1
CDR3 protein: CASSRDGSSLQETQYF
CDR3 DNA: TGCGCCAGCAGCCGGGACGGCAGTTCTCTCCAAGAGACCCAGTACTTC

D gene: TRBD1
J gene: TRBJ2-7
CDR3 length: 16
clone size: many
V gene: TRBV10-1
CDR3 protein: CASSEPIPGQGYEQYF
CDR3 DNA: TGCGCCAGCAGTGAGCCGATTCCGGGACAGGGCTACGAGCAGTACTTC

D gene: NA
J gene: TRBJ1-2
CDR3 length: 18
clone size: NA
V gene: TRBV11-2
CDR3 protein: CASSVGRRGGTSNYDYTF
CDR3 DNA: TGTGCCAGCAGCGTAGGGCGCAGGGGAGGGACCTCTAACTATGACTACACCTTC

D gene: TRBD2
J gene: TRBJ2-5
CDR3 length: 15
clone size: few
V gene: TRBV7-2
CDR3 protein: CASSARGTSGETQYF
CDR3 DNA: TGTGCCAGCAGCGCAAGGGGGACTAGCGGGGAGACCCAGTACTTC

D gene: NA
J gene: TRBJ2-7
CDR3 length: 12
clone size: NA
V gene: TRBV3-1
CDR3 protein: CASSRTLCEQYF
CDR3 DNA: TGTGCCAGCAGCCGGACCCTCTGCGAGCAGTACTTC

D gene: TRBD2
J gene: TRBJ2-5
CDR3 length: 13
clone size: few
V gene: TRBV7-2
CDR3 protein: CASSGLVFETQYF
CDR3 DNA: TGTGCCAGCAGCGGACTAGTTTTCGAGACCCAGTACTTC

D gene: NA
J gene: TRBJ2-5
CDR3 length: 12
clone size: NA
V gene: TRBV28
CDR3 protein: CACSFARETQYF
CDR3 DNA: TGTGCCTGCAGTTTTGCCCGGGAGACCCAGTACTTC

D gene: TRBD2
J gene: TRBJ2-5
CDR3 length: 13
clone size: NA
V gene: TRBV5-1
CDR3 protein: CASSSPGLATQYF
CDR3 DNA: TGCGCCAGCAGCTCACCGGGACTAGCGACCCAGTACTTC

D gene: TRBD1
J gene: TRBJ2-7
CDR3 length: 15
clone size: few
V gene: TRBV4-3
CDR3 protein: CASSQGQGKIYEQYF
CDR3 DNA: TGCGCCAGCAGCCAAGGACAGGGGAAGATCTACGAGCAGTACTTC

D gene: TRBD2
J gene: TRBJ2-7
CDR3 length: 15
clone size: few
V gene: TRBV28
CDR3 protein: CASSLGGEDSYEQYF
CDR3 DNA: TGTGCCAGCAGTTTGGGAGGGGAGGATTCCTACGAGCAGTACTTC

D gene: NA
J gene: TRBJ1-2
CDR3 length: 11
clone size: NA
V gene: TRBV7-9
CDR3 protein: CASSLKLGYTF
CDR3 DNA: TGTGCCAGCAGCTTAAAGCTTGGCTACACCTTC

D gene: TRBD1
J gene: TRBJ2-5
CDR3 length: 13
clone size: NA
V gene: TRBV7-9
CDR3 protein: CASSLTGVGAQYF
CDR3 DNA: TGTGCCAGCAGCCTAACAGGGGTTGGGGCCCAGTACTTC